This entry features one T cell receptor (beta chain) sequence. The CDR3 goes on 3 residues after the read ends, and that part is filled in from the germline J gene. The entry originates in a study of Tregs in tolerant kidney transplant recipients. Per germline, CDR1 LNHDA and CDR2 SQIVND (reference sequence). V lost 5 bases, J lost 0 bases, and 19 bases lay in between. The CDR3 totals 18 residues. Sequenced by immunoSEQ multiplex PCR; TCRdb stores in-frame clones only, minus some. Recorded here are approximately 30,000 clones; the top ten clones represent 14%. The origin of this receptor is a human donor who received a combined kidney and bone marrow transplant. The source was CD8+ T cells from blood, collected before the transplant. The chain combines TRBV19 with TRBJ2-2; TRBD2 might be the D (6 bases). The CDR3 DNA, read in part, is TGTGCCAGTAGTCGAAGACTAGATGAGTTCGCGAACACCGGGGAG. It specifies CASSRRLDEFANTGE. The entire CDR3 protein is CASSRRLDEFANTGELFF.